This TCR beta chain emerged from a study of cytomegalovirus exposure and HLA in healthy donors. Study-wide findings and caveats: A later analysis linked a missense DCLRE1C variant to TCR beta V- and J-gene trimming. Rare TCR sequences predominated, though certain public TCRs were found in many donors. Judged likely to be a sequencing artifact was a cluster of highly shared sequence variants.

The CDR3 runs 15 residues. V was pared by 4 bases and J by 3 bases, with 15 bases between. From germline, CDR1 is MNHNS and CDR2 SASEGT. PCR was performed using 60 Vbeta and 13 Jbeta primers. Method: immunoSEQ multiplex PCR; TCRdb's copy keeps in-frame clones and lacks some. The sample contains some 150,000 clones, 87% of which appear only once. In regard to this clone: Its target is not known.

The receptor's source is a woman aged 25 to 45 in good health and CMV-seronegative. The rearrangement uses TRBV6-1 and TRBJ1-2; D perhaps matches TRBD1 (5 bases). Sequencing was performed on PBMCs. The CDR3 sequence is CASSVVRTRYYGYTF. In nucleotides, the CDR3 is TGTGCCAGCAGTGTGGTCCGGACAAGGTACTATGGCTACACCTTC.